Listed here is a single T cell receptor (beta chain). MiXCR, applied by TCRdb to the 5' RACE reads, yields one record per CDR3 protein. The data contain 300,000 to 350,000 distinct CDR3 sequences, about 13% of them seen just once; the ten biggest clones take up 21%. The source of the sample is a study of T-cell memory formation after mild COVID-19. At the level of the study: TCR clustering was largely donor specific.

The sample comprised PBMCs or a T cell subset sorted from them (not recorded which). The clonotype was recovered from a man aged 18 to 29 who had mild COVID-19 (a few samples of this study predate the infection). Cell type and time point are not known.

The CDR3 region is CASSFYRTSGGYTF. The CDR3 nucleotides read TGTGCCAGCAGTTTCTACAGGACAAGTGGCGGCTACACCTTC. The chain combines TRBV12-3 or TRBV12-4 with TRBJ1-2, with D possibly being TRBD1 (5 bases). The CDR3 is 14 amino acids. V dropped 3 bases and J dropped 8 bases, with 16 bases sitting between them.